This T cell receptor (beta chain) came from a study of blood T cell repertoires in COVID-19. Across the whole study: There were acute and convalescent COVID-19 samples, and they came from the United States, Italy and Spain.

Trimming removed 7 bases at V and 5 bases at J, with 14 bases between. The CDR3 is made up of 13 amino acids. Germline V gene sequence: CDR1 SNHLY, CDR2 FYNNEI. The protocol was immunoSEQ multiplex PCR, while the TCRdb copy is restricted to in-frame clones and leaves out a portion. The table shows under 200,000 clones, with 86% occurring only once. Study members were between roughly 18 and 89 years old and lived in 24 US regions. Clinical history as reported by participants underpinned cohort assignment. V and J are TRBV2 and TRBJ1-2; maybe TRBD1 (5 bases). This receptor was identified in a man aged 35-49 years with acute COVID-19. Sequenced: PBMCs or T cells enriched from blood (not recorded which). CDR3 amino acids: CASTREGVYGYTF. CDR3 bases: TGTGCCAGCACCCGAGAAGGGGTTTATGGCTACACCTTC.